This TCR beta chain stems from a study of blood T cell repertoires in COVID-19. Study overall: Sites in the United States, Italy and Spain provided acute and convalescent COVID-19 samples. PBMCs, B-cell-depleted T cells, or T cells were the source of the cDNA or gDNA that made up the material.

Methods used by the authors: Estimates of nucleated cell counts were drawn from the amplification of reference gene primers. Sequencing was performed with immunoSEQ multiplex PCR; in TCRdb, only in-frame clones are kept and a portion is missing. V and J calls plus clone size are reproduced from that table; the DNA served to infer D and trimming. The repertoire holds about 110,000 clones, with 88% as singletons. The CDR3 loop spans 15 amino acids. Trimming took 7 bases from V and 5 from J; bases not matched to a gene: 13. Germline CDR1 and CDR2: LNHDA and SQIVND (reference sequence). The V gene is TRBV19, the J gene TRBJ1-1; 7 nucleotides align to TRBD1. Sequenced: peripheral blood. The receptor's source is a woman between 45 and 65 years old with acute or convalescent COVID-19. CDR3 bases: TGTGCCAGTATTCATAGGAGGGGGCAGGGGACTGAAGCTTTCTTT. Protein product: CASIHRRGQGTEAFF.